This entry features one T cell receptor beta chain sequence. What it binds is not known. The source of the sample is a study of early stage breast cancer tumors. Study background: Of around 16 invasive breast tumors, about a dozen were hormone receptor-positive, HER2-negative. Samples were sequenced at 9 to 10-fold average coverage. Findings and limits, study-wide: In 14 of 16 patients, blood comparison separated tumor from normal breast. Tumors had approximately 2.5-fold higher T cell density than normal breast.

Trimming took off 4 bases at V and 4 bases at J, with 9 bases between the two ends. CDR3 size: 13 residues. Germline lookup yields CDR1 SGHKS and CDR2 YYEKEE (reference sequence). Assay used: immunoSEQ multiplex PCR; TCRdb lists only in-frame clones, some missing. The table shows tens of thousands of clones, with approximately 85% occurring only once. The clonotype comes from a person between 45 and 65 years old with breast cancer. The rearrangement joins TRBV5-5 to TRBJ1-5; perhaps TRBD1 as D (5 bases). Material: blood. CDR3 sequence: CASSGTGNQPQHF. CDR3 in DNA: TGTGCCAGCAGCGGGACTGGTAATCAGCCCCAGCATTTT.